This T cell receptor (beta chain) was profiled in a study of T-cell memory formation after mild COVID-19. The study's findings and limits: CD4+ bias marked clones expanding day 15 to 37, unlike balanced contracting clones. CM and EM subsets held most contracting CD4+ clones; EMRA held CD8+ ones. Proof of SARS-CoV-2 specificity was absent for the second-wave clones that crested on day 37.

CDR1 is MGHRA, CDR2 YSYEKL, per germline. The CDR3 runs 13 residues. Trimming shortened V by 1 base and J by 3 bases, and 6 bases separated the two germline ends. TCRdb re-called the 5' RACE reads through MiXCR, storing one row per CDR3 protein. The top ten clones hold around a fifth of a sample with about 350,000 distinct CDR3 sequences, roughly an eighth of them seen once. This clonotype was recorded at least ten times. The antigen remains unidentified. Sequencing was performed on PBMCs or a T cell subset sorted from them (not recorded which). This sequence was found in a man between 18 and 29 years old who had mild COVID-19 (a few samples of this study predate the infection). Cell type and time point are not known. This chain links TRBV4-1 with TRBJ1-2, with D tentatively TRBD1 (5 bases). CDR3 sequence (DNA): TGCGCCAGCAGCCAAGGGGGCTACTATGGCTACACCTTC. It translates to CASSQGGYYGYTF.